Described below is a single T cell receptor (beta chain) sequence and its context. The antigen is undetermined. The V and J ends lost 0 bases and 4 bases respectively, with 11 bases between them. Germline V gene lookup returns CDR1 SGHDT and CDR2 YYEEEE. There are 15 residues in the CDR3. Sequenced by immunoSEQ multiplex PCR; TCRdb stores in-frame clones only, minus some. The table records around 190,000 clones, about 82% of them present only once. These data originate in a study of cytomegalovirus exposure and HLA in healthy donors. Background on the study: The 110 or so validation repertoires used the same platform as the 500 to 700 first-cohort repertoires, a later analysis reported. Findings and limits, study-wide: The dataset shows that most TCR sequences were rare, while some public TCRs occurred in many donors. First-cohort TCR clusters tended to co-occur in the roughly 130 validation repertoires, a later analysis found.

The donors were members of the validation cohort comprising roughly 130 subjects, separate from the roughly 680-subject first cohort. The sequence was collected from a woman under 30 in good health and CMV-seronegative. The sample comprised PBMCs. The gene calls are TRBV5-6 and TRBJ1-5, with D hard to call. The CDR3 is CASSLAFRKNQPQHF. The CDR3, as DNA: TGTGCCAGCAGCTTGGCCTTCAGGAAGAATCAGCCCCAGCATTTT.